This T cell receptor beta chain was found in a study of shared clonotypes between healthy human individuals. With V trimmed by 5 bases and J by 4 bases, 15 bases remained unmatched. CDR1 and CDR2 (germline): MNHEY, SMNVEV (reference sequence). The CDR3 consists of 17 residues. Produced via immunoSEQ multiplex PCR; TCRdb's table is partial and in-frame only. The sample has roughly 2.2 million clones; about 90% are singletons. The source is a man between 18 and 29 years old in good health. Some clones in this sample may be carry-over from other donors' samples. Sequenced: naive CD4+ T cells from PBMCs. This sample's subset: CD45RA+ positively selected. The chain couples TRBV27 to TRBJ1-2, with 8 bases lining up with TRBD1. The CDR3: CASSQYRGRQGFYGYTF. In DNA form, the CDR3 reads TGTGCCAGCAGTCAATATCGGGGGAGACAGGGGTTCTATGGCTACACCTTC.